Below are 6 T cell receptor beta chains sequenced from a single sample in a study of glioma-infiltrating T cells. The iRepertoire nested amplicon-rescue multiplex PCR amplified TCR alpha and beta CDR3s from RNA. TCRdb reprocessed the multiplex PCR reads with MiXCR, giving one entry per CDR3 protein. The sample lists under 200,000 distinct CDR3 sequences, around 42% occurring once. Sequencing was done on a sample of glioma tissue, nonneoplastic brain tissue, or PBMCs (not recorded which). These receptors originate from a human donor with low-grade glioma or glioblastoma, undergoing nonglioma brain surgery, or in good health (not recorded which).

This clonotype was seen more than once but under ten times. This chain connects TRBV12-3 or TRBV12-4 to TRBJ1-1; D uncertain. The length of the CDR3 is 13 residues. Trimming removed 5 bases from V and 6 bases from J, with 13 bases in between. CDR3 bases: TGTGCCAGCAGTCTTCGGGATGGGGCTGAAGCTTTCTTT. It yields the protein CASSLRDGAEAFF.

Ten or more counts support this clonotype. For the CDR3, the DNA is TGCAGTGCTTCTAGCGGGAGGGCATATCAAGAAGAGACCCAGTACTTC. It specifies CSASSGRAYQEETQYF. The genes are TRBV20-1 and TRBJ2-5, with TRBD2 matching over 12 bases. With V trimmed by 5 bases and J by 3 bases, 10 bases remained unmatched. CDR3 size: 16 residues. Germline V gene lookup returns CDR1 DFQATT and CDR2 SNEGSKA (reference sequence).

As for this clonotype: A much bigger clone sits one base away, suggesting this may be a read error. This chain uses TRBV20-1 with TRBJ2-5; D might be TRBD1 (6 bases). The DNA end is more similar to TRBJ2-7, so the J call may be wrong. The CDR3 extends over 12 amino acids. The germline V gene encodes CDR1 DFQATT and CDR2 SNEGSKA (reference sequence). The CDR3 reads CSARADRYEQYF. The DNA of the CDR3 is TGCAGTGCTAGGGCTGACAGGTACGAGCAGTACTTC.

Worth noting for this clonotype: A much larger clone lies a single base off, so this may be a read error. V and J are TRBV6-5 and TRBJ2-7; D possibly corresponds to TRBD1 (6 bases). This CDR3 has 14 residues. V lost 5 bases and J lost 6, with 17 bases in between. From germline, CDR1 is MNHEY and CDR2 SVGAGI. The CDR3: CASSAGLTGGEQYF. The CDR3 DNA is TGTGCCAGCAGTGCGGGCCTGACAGGCGGCGAGCAGTACTTC.

Remarks on this clonotype: This clone may be a read error of a much larger clone one base away. This sequence joins TRBV20-1 and TRBJ2-1; D might be TRBD2 (6 bases). The CDR3 is 13 residues long. Germline V gene sequence: CDR1 DFQATT, CDR2 SNEGSKA (reference sequence). The CDR3 loop reads CSARVADYNEEFF. CDR3 sequence (DNA): TGCAGTGCTAGAGTAGCGGACTACAATGAGGAGTTCTTC.

On this clonotype itself: A much larger clone differs by one base, so this may be a read error. This rearrangement joins TRBV27 to TRBJ2-5; D is ambiguous. The CDR3 is made up of 13 amino acids. Germline CDR1 reads MNHEY; CDR2 reads SMNVEV (reference sequence). The CDR3 sequence: CASSFRYKETKYF. For the CDR3, the DNA is TGTGCCAGCAGTTTTAGATACAAAGAGACCAAGTACTTC.